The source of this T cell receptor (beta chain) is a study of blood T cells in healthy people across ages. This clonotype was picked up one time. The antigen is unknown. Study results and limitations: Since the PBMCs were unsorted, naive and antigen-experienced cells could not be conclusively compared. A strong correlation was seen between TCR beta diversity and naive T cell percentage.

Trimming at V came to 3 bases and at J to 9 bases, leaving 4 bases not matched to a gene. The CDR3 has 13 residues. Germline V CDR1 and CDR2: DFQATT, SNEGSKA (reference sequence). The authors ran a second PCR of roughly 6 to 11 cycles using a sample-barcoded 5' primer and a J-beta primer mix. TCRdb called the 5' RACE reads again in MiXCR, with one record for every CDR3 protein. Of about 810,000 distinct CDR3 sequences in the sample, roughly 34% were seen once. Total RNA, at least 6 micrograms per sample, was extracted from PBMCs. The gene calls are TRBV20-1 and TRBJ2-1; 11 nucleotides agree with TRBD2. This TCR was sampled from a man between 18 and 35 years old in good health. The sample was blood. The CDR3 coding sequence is TGCAGTGCTAGTAGCGGGAGGGCCGGTGAGCAGTTCTTC. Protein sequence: CSASSGRAGEQFF.